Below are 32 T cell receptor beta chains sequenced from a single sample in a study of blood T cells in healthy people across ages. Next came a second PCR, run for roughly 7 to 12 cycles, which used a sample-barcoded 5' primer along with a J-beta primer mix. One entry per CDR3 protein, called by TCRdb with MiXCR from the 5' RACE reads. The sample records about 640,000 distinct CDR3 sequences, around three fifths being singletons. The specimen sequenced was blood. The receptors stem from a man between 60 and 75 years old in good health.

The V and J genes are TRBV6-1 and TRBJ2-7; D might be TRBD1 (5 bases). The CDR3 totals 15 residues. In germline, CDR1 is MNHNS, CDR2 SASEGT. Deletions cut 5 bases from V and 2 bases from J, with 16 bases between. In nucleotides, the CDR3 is TGTGCCAGCAGTCTCGACAGCGCCATCCCCTACGAGCAGTACTTC. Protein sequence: CASSLDSAIPYEQYF.

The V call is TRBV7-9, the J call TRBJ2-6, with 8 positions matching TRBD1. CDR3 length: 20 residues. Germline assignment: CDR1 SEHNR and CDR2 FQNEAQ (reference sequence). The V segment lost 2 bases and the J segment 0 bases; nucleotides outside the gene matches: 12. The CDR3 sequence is CASSLWGGTGRLSGANVLTF. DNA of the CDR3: TGTGCCAGCAGCTTATGGGGCGGGACAGGAAGACTCTCTGGGGCCAACGTCCTGACTTTC.

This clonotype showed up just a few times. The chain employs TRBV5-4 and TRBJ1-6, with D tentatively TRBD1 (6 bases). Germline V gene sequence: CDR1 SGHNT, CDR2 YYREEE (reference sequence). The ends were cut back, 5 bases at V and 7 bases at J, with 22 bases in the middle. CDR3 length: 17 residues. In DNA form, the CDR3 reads TGTGCCAGCAGTAGCCGGCCCACGGGGGCTGGAAATTCACCCCTCCACTTT. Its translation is CASSSRPTGAGNSPLHF.

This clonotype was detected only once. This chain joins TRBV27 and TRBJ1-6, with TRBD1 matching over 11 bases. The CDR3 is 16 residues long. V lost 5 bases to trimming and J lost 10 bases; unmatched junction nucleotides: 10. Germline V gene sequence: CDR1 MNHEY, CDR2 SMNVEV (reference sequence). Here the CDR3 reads CASSPFGDRGRSPLHF. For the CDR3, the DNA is TGTGCCAGCAGTCCATTTGGGGACAGGGGGAGGTCACCCCTCCACTTT.

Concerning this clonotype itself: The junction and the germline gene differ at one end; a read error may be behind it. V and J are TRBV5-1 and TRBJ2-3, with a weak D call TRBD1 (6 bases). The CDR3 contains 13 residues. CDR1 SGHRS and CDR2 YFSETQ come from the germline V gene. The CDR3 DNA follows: TGCGCCAGCAGCATAGGACAGCCAGATTCGCAGTATTTT. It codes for CASSIGQPDSQYF.

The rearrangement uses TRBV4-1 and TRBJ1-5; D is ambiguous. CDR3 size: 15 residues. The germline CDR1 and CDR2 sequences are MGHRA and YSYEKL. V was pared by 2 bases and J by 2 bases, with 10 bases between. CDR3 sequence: CASSQSSRGNQPQHF. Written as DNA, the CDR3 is TGCGCCAGCAGCCAAAGTTCTCGGGGCAATCAGCCCCAGCATTTT.

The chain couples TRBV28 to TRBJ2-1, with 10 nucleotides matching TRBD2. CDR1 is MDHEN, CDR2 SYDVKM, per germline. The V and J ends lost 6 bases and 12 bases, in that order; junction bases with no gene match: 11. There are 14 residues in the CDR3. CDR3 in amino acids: CASRVAGGLPGQFF. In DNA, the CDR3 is TGTGCCAGCAGAGTAGCGGGGGGTCTACCGGGGCAGTTCTTC. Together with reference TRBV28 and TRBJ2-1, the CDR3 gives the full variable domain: DVKVTQSSRYLVKRTGEKVFLECVQDMDHENMFWYRQDPGLGLRLIYFSYDVKMKEKGDIPEGYSVSREKKERFSLILESASTNQTSMYLCASRVAGGLPGQFFGPGTRLTVL.

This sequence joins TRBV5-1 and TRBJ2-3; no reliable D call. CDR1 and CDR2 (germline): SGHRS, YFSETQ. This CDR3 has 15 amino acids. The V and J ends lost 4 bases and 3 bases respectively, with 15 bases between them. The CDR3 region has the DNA TGCGCCAGCAGCCTGGACGGACCCTTGACAGATACGCAGTATTTT. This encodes CASSLDGPLTDTQYF.

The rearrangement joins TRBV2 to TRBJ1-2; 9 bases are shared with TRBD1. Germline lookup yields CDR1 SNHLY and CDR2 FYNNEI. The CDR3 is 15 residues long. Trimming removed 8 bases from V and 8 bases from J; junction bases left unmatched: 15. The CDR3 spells CASDTLGTGIGGYTF. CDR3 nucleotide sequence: TGTGCCAGCGATACCCTCGGGACAGGGATAGGGGGCTACACCTTC. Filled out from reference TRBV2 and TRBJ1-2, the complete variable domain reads EPEVTQTPSHQVTQMGQEVILRCVPISNHLYFYWYRQILGQKVEFLVSFYNNEISEKSEIFDDQFSVERPDGSNFTLKIRSTKLEDSAMYFCASDTLGTGIGGYTFGSGTRLTVV.

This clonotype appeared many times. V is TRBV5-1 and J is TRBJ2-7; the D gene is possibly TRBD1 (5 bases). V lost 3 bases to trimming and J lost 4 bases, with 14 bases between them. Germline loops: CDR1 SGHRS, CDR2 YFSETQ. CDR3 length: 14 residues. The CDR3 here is CASSWQGGEYEQYF. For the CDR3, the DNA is TGCGCCAGCAGCTGGCAGGGTGGCGAATACGAGCAGTACTTC.

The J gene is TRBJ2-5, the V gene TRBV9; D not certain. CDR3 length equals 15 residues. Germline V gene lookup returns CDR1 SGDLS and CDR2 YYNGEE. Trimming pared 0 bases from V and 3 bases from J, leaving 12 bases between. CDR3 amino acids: CASSVAPSGEETQYF. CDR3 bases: TGTGCCAGCAGCGTAGCTCCCTCCGGAGAAGAGACCCAGTACTTC.

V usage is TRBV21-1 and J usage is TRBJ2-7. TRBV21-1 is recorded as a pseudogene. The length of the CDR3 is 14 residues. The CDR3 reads CASSKAWQAYEQYF. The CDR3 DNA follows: TGTGCCAGCAGCAAAGCTTGGCAGGCCTACGAGCAGTACTTC.

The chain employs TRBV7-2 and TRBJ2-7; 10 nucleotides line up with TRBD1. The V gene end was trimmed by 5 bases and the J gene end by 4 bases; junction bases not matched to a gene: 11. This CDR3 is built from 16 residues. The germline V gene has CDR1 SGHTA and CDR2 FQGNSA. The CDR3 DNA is TGTGCCAGCAGCCCCGCCGGGACAGGGGCTCGGTACGAGCAGTACTTC. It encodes CASSPAGTGARYEQYF.

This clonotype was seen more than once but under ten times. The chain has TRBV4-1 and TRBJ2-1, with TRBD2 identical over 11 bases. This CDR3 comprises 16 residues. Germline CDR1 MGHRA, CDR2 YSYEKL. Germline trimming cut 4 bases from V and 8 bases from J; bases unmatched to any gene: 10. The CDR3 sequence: CASSPSLAGGLDEQFF. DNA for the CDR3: TGCGCCAGCAGCCCCTCCCTAGCGGGGGGCCTCGATGAGCAGTTCTTC.

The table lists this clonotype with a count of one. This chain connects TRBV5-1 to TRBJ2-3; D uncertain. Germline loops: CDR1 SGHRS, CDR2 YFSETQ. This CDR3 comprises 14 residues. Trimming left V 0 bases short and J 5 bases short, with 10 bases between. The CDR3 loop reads CASSLGPVGDTQYF. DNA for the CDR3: TGCGCCAGCAGCTTGGGCCCGGTCGGAGATACGCAGTATTTT.

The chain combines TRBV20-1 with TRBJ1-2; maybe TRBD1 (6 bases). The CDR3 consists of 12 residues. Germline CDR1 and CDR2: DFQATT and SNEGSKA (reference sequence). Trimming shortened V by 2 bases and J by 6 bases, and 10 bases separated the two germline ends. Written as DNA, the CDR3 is TGCAGTGCTAGAAAAGCAGGGGATGGCTACACCTTC. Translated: CSARKAGDGYTF.

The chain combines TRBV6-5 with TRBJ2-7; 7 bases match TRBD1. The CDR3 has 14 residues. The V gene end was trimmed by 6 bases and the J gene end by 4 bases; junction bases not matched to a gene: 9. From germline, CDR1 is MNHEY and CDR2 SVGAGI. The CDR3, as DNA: TGTGCCAGCAGCAAGGGACAGCTACCTTACGAGCAGTACTTC. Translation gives CASSKGQLPYEQYF.

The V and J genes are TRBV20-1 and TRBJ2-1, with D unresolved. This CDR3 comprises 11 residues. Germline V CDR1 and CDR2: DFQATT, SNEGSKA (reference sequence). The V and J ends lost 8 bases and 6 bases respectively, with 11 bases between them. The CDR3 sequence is CSHGRPNEQFF. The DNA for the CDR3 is TGCAGTCATGGGCGTCCCAATGAGCAGTTCTTC.

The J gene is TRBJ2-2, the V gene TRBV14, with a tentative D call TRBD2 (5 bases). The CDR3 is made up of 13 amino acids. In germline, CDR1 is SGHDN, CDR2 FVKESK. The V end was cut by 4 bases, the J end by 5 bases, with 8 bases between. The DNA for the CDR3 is TGTGCCAGCAGCCCCAGGACTACCGGGGAGCTGTTTTTT. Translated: CASSPRTTGELFF.

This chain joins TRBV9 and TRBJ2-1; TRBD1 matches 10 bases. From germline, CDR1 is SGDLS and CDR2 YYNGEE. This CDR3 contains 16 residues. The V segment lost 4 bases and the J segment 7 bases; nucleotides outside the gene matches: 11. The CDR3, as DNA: TGTGCCAGCAGCATTTGGGGGGGACAGGGGTCTAATGAGCAGTTCTTC. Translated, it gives CASSIWGGQGSNEQFF.

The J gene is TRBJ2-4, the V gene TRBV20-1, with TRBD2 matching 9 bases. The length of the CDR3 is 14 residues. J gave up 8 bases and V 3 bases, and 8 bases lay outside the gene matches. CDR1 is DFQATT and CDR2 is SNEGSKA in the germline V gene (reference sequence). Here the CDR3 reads CSASLRGGVDIQYF. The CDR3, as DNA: TGCAGTGCTAGTCTGCGGGGGGGCGTAGACATTCAGTACTTC.

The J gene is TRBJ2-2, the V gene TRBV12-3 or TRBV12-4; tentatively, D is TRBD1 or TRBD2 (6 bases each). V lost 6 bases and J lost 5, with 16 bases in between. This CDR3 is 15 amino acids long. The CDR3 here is CASSALGGPTGELFF. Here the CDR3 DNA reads TGTGCCAGCAGCGCGCTTGGGGGGCCGACCGGGGAGCTGTTTTTT.

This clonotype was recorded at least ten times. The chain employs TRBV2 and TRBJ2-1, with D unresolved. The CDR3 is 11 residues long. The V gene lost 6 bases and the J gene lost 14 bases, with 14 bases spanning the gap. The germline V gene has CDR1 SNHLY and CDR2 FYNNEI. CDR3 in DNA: TGTGCCAGCAGCCCGGCCGGTTCTAAGTTCTTC. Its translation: CASSPAGSKFF. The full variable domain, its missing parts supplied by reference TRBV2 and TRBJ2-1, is EPEVTQTPSHQVTQMGQEVILRCVPISNHLYFYWYRQILGQKVEFLVSFYNNEISEKSEIFDDQFSVERPDGSNFTLKIRSTKLEDSAMYFCASSPAGSKFFGPGTRLTVL.

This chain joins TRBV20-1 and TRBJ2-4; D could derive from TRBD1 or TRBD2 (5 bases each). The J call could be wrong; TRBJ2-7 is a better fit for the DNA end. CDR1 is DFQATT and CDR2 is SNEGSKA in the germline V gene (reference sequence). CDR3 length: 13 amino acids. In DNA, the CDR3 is TGCAGTGCTAGATGGGACCAAAACTACGAGCAGTACTTC. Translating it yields CSARWDQNYEQYF.

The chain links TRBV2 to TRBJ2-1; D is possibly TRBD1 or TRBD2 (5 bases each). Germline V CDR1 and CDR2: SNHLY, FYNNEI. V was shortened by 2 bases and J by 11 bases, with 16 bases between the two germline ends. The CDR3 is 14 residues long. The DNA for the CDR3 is TGTGCCAGCAGTGAACTATCCGTCCGGGGACAGCAGTTCTTC. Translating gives CASSELSVRGQQFF.

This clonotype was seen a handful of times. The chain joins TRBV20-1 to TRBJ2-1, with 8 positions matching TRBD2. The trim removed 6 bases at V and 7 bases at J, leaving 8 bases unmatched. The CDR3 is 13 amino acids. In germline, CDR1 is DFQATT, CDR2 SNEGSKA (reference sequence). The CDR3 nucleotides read TGCAGTGCGATGGGGACGGGAGGGAATGAGCAGTTCTTC. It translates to CSAMGTGGNEQFF.

The CDR3 reads CSARDPTGGAYNEQYF. CDR3 nucleotides: TGCAGTGCTAGAGACCCCACCGGGGGGGCATACAATGAGCAGTACTTC. V usage is TRBV20-1 and J usage is TRBJ2-1; 8 nucleotides match TRBD2. Near its end, the DNA agrees better with TRBJ2-7, so the J call may be wrong. Germline values: CDR1 DFQATT, CDR2 SNEGSKA (reference sequence). The length of the CDR3 is 16 residues.

CDR3 residues: CASSFRRAAEDGYTF. CDR3 nucleotides: TGTGCCAGCAGTTTTAGGAGGGCAGCAGAGGATGGCTACACCTTC. The gene calls are TRBV12-3 or TRBV12-4 and TRBJ1-2; D gene uncertain. Trimming stripped 3 bases from V and 6 bases from J, with 17 bases between. This CDR3 has 15 residues.

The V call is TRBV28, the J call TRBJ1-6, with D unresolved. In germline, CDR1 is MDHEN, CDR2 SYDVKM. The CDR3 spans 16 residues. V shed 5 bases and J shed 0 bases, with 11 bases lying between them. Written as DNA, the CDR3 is TGTGCCAGCAGTCCAAACCGGGGCTCCTATAATTCACCCCTCCACTTT. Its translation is CASSPNRGSYNSPLHF.

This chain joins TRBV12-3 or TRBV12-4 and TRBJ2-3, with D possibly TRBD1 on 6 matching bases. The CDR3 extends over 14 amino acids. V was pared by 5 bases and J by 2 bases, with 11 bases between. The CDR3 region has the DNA TGTGCCAGCAGTCCCGGACAGACCACAGATACGCAGTATTTT. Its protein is CASSPGQTTDTQYF.

CDR3 protein: CASSPKHRDTQYF. The CDR3 DNA reads as TGTGCCAGCAGTCCGAAACACCGGGATACGCAGTATTTT. J is TRBJ2-3 and V is TRBV6-5; D is uncertain. This CDR3 is 13 amino acids long. Between the trimmed V and J ends, which lost 5 bases and 6 bases, there was a span of 12 bases. The germline CDR1 and CDR2 sequences are MNHEY and SVGAGI.

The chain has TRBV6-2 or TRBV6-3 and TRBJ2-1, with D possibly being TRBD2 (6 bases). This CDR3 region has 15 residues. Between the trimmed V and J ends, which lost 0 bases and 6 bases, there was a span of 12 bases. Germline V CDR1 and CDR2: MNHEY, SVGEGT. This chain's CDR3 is CASSYSRGGANEQFF. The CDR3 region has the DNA TGTGCCAGCAGTTACTCGCGTGGAGGGGCCAATGAGCAGTTCTTC.